This is a list of T cell receptor beta chains from one sample in a study of CD8+CD57+ T cells in acquired aplastic anemia. One entry per CDR3 protein results from TCRdb running MiXCR on the reads. This table holds under 200,000 distinct CDR3 sequences, approximately 40% found once. Sequenced sample: sorted CD4+, CD8+, or CD8+CD57+ T cells (not recorded which) from PBMCs. The receptors stem from a human donor in good health. CDR3s include the opening cysteine and the closing phenylalanine or tryptophan. Fields, in order: J gene, V gene, D gene, clone size, CDR3 protein, CDR3 DNA. D genes are given only for firm matches. Some rows have no size entry. The others give once, few or many, or a class for an expanded clone.

J gene: TRBJ1-2; V gene: TRBV29-1; D gene: NA; clone size: NA; CDR3 protein: CSVDGANYGYTF; CDR3 DNA: TGCAGCGTTGACGGCGCGAACTATGGCTACACCTTC
J gene: TRBJ2-7; V gene: TRBV18; D gene: NA; clone size: NA; CDR3 protein: CASSLAGQNFYEQYF; CDR3 DNA: TGTGCCAGCTCACTAGCTGGGCAAAATTTCTACGAGCAGTACTTC
J gene: TRBJ1-1; V gene: TRBV7-9; D gene: NA; clone size: NA; CDR3 protein: CASSSAVGLNTEAFF; CDR3 DNA: TGTGCCAGCAGCTCCGCCGTTGGACTGAACACTGAAGCTTTCTTT
J gene: TRBJ1-1; V gene: TRBV5-6; D gene: NA; clone size: NA; CDR3 protein: CASSLDGGNTEAFF; CDR3 DNA: TGTGCCAGCAGCTTGGATGGGGGGAACACTGAAGCTTTCTTT
J gene: TRBJ2-3; V gene: TRBV15; D gene: TRBD2; clone size: NA; CDR3 protein: CATSRDTSGISGTQYF; CDR3 DNA: TGTGCCACCAGCAGAGATACTAGCGGGATCTCAGGTACGCAGTATTTT
J gene: TRBJ1-6; V gene: TRBV29-1; D gene: TRBD1; clone size: NA; CDR3 protein: CSVEGQGGNSPLHF; CDR3 DNA: TGCAGCGTTGAGGGACAGGGGGGTAATTCACCCCTCCACTTT
J gene: TRBJ2-2; V gene: TRBV10-3; D gene: NA; clone size: many; CDR3 protein: CATRDTPNTGELFF; CDR3 DNA: TGTGCCACCCGGGACACCCCGAACACCGGGGAGCTGTTTTTT
J gene: TRBJ1-5; V gene: TRBV6-1; D gene: NA; clone size: many; CDR3 protein: CASNTRGQPQHF; CDR3 DNA: TGTGCCAGCAACACCAGGGGTCAGCCCCAGCATTTT
J gene: TRBJ1-6; V gene: TRBV7-2; D gene: NA; clone size: NA; CDR3 protein: CASSPRQNSPLHF; CDR3 DNA: TGTGCCAGCAGCCCGCGACAGAATTCACCCCTCCACTTT
J gene: TRBJ2-7; V gene: TRBV7-9; D gene: NA; clone size: NA; CDR3 protein: CASSPWAHSYEQYF; CDR3 DNA: TGTGCCAGCAGCCCGTGGGCGCACTCCTACGAGCAGTACTTC
J gene: TRBJ2-1; V gene: TRBV7-7; D gene: NA; clone size: NA; CDR3 protein: CASTEAGGSSYNEQFF; CDR3 DNA: TGTGCCAGCACTGAAGCAGGCGGAAGCTCCTACAATGAGCAGTTCTTC
J gene: TRBJ2-5; V gene: TRBV5-4; D gene: TRBD1; clone size: NA; CDR3 protein: CASHRTGGGETQYF; CDR3 DNA: TGTGCCAGCCACCGGACAGGGGGCGGAGAGACCCAGTACTTC
J gene: TRBJ2-7; V gene: TRBV2; D gene: NA; clone size: NA; CDR3 protein: CAWSGKTGRSYEQYF; CDR3 DNA: TGTGCCTGGAGTGGAAAGACAGGCCGCTCCTACGAGCAGTACTTC
J gene: TRBJ1-1; V gene: TRBV7-9; D gene: NA; clone size: once; CDR3 protein: CASMSTVGTEAFF; CDR3 DNA: TGTGCCAGCATGTCGACAGTTGGGACTGAAGCTTTCTTT
J gene: TRBJ2-1; V gene: TRBV10-2; D gene: TRBD1; clone size: NA; CDR3 protein: CAGGEDRVYNEQFF; CDR3 DNA: TGCGCCGGTGGCGAGGACAGGGTGTACAATGAGCAGTTCTTC
J gene: TRBJ1-1; V gene: TRBV7-9; D gene: TRBD1; clone size: many; CDR3 protein: CASSFLDRVDTEAFF; CDR3 DNA: TGTGCCAGCAGCTTCCTGGACAGGGTGGACACTGAAGCTTTCTTT
J gene: TRBJ2-5; V gene: TRBV20-1; D gene: NA; clone size: NA; CDR3 protein: CSARDHRSFPNQETQYF; CDR3 DNA: TGCAGTGCTAGAGACCATCGTAGTTTCCCCAACCAAGAGACCCAGTACTTC
J gene: TRBJ1-2; V gene: TRBV2; D gene: NA; clone size: many; CDR3 protein: CASSEARFYGYTF; CDR3 DNA: TGTGCCAGCAGTGAGGCACGGTTCTATGGCTACACCTTC
J gene: TRBJ1-5; V gene: TRBV5-1; D gene: NA; clone size: many; CDR3 protein: CASSLDDGSNQPQHF; CDR3 DNA: TGCGCCAGCAGCCTAGATGACGGTAGCAATCAGCCCCAGCATTTT
J gene: TRBJ1-1; V gene: TRBV15; D gene: NA; clone size: NA; CDR3 protein: CATSRLRAMNTEALF; CDR3 DNA: TGTGCCACCAGCAGACTTAGGGCTATGAACACTGAAGCTCTCTTT
J gene: TRBJ2-5; V gene: TRBV5-5; D gene: NA; clone size: many; CDR3 protein: CASSLAGLTPETQYF; CDR3 DNA: TGTGCCAGCAGCTTGGCGGGCTTAACCCCCGAGACCCAGTACTTC
J gene: TRBJ1-2; V gene: TRBV24-1; D gene: TRBD1; clone size: NA; CDR3 protein: CAWSLDRDNYGYTF; CDR3 DNA: TGTGCCTGGAGTTTGGACAGGGACAACTATGGCTACACCTTC
J gene: TRBJ2-1; V gene: TRBV15; D gene: TRBD2; clone size: many; CDR3 protein: CATSRAGTSGMGEQFF; CDR3 DNA: TGTGCCACCAGCAGAGCCGGGACTAGCGGGATGGGTGAGCAGTTCTTC
J gene: TRBJ2-7; V gene: TRBV4-3; D gene: TRBD2; clone size: many; CDR3 protein: CASSQDRGVEQYF; CDR3 DNA: TGCGCCAGCAGCCAGGATCGGGGGGTCGAGCAGTACTTC
J gene: TRBJ2-5; V gene: TRBV7-6; D gene: NA; clone size: many; CDR3 protein: CASSLVSQETQYF; CDR3 DNA: TGTGCCAGCAGCTTAGTATCTCAAGAGACCCAGTACTTC
J gene: TRBJ1-5; V gene: TRBV7-3; D gene: TRBD1; clone size: once; CDR3 protein: CASSVAGGFSNQPQHF; CDR3 DNA: TGTGCCAGCAGCGTTGCAGGGGGCTTTAGCAATCAGCCCCAGCATTTT
J gene: TRBJ1-1; V gene: TRBV20-1; D gene: NA; clone size: many; CDR3 protein: CSAPGLRAEAFF; CDR3 DNA: TGCAGTGCCCCCGGCCTTCGCGCTGAAGCTTTCTTT
J gene: TRBJ2-7; V gene: TRBV20-1; D gene: NA; clone size: many; CDR3 protein: CSARPGTSGEQYF; CDR3 DNA: TGCAGTGCTAGACCCGGGACCTCAGGTGAGCAGTACTTC
J gene: TRBJ1-1; V gene: TRBV29-1; D gene: TRBD1; clone size: NA; CDR3 protein: CSVLTWTGLNTEAFF; CDR3 DNA: TGCAGCGTCCTCACTTGGACAGGACTGAACACTGAAGCTTTCTTT
J gene: TRBJ1-6; V gene: TRBV12-3/TRBV12-4; D gene: TRBD1; clone size: many; CDR3 protein: CASRQDPTGVSPLHF; CDR3 DNA: TGTGCCAGCAGACAAGACCCTACAGGGGTATCACCCCTCCACTTT
J gene: TRBJ1-1; V gene: TRBV18; D gene: NA; clone size: NA; CDR3 protein: CASSPISGRNTEAFF; CDR3 DNA: TGTGCCAGCTCACCAATTTCTGGGAGGAACACTGAAGCTTTCTTT
J gene: TRBJ2-1; V gene: TRBV7-2; D gene: NA; clone size: NA; CDR3 protein: CASSLPNYNEQFF; CDR3 DNA: TGTGCCAGCAGCTTACCAAATTACAATGAGCAGTTCTTC
J gene: TRBJ1-1; V gene: TRBV12-3/TRBV12-4; D gene: NA; clone size: many; CDR3 protein: CASTLVGTEAFF; CDR3 DNA: TGTGCCAGCACCCTGGTAGGCACTGAAGCTTTCTTT
J gene: TRBJ1-1; V gene: TRBV5-8; D gene: TRBD1; clone size: NA; CDR3 protein: CASSQYRGDTEAFF; CDR3 DNA: TGCGCCAGCAGCCAATACAGGGGAGACACTGAAGCTTTCTTT
J gene: TRBJ2-2; V gene: TRBV10-3; D gene: TRBD2; clone size: many; CDR3 protein: CATTSGGANTGELFF; CDR3 DNA: TGTGCCACGACTAGCGGGGGGGCGAACACCGGGGAGCTGTTTTTT
J gene: TRBJ2-5; V gene: TRBV5-4; D gene: NA; clone size: many; CDR3 protein: CASSQRTGQETQYF; CDR3 DNA: TGTGCCAGCAGCCAAAGGACGGGCCAAGAGACCCAGTACTTC
J gene: TRBJ1-1; V gene: TRBV6-1; D gene: NA; clone size: NA; CDR3 protein: CASSRDNVNTEAFF; CDR3 DNA: TGTGCCAGCAGTAGGGACAATGTGAACACTGAAGCTTTCTTT
J gene: TRBJ1-5; V gene: TRBV3-1; D gene: NA; clone size: many; CDR3 protein: CASSQDLGQPQHF; CDR3 DNA: TGTGCCAGCAGCCAAGATCTAGGTCAGCCCCAGCATTTT
J gene: TRBJ1-4; V gene: TRBV15; D gene: NA; clone size: few; CDR3 protein: CATRPTVGKTNEKLFF; CDR3 DNA: TGTGCCACCAGGCCGACCGTCGGGAAAACTAATGAAAAACTGTTTTTT
J gene: TRBJ2-3; V gene: TRBV20-1; D gene: TRBD1; clone size: NA; CDR3 protein: CSARGTGGLTDTQYF; CDR3 DNA: TGCAGTGCTCGAGGGACAGGGGGCCTCACAGATACGCAGTATTTT
J gene: TRBJ1-5; V gene: TRBV12-3/TRBV12-4; D gene: TRBD1; clone size: NA; CDR3 protein: CATNRGSNQPQHF; CDR3 DNA: TGTGCCACCAACAGGGGGAGCAATCAGCCCCAGCATTTT
J gene: TRBJ1-5; V gene: TRBV5-5; D gene: NA; clone size: few; CDR3 protein: CASSLDGTLSNQPQHF; CDR3 DNA: TGTGCCAGCAGCTTGGATGGAACTTTAAGCAATCAGCCCCAGCATTTT
J gene: TRBJ2-1; V gene: TRBV9; D gene: TRBD2; clone size: many; CDR3 protein: CASSVFGGGGNEQFF; CDR3 DNA: TGTGCCAGCAGCGTTTTTGGCGGGGGAGGGAATGAGCAGTTCTTC
J gene: TRBJ1-5; V gene: TRBV20-1; D gene: NA; clone size: many; CDR3 protein: CSARDTESSNQPQHF; CDR3 DNA: TGCAGTGCTAGAGACACGGAGAGTAGCAATCAGCCCCAGCATTTT
J gene: TRBJ2-7; V gene: TRBV2; D gene: TRBD2; clone size: few; CDR3 protein: CASSARLAEYEQYF; CDR3 DNA: TGTGCCAGCAGTGCGCGACTAGCGGAGTACGAGCAGTACTTC
J gene: TRBJ2-1; V gene: TRBV19; D gene: TRBD2; clone size: many; CDR3 protein: CASSQLAVNNEQFF; CDR3 DNA: TGTGCCAGTAGTCAACTAGCGGTAAACAATGAGCAGTTCTTC
J gene: TRBJ2-1; V gene: TRBV29-1; D gene: NA; clone size: NA; CDR3 protein: CSVETTTPYEQFF; CDR3 DNA: TGCAGCGTTGAGACTACGACTCCCTATGAGCAGTTCTTC
J gene: TRBJ1-1; V gene: TRBV10-3; D gene: NA; clone size: NA; CDR3 protein: CAISVPGNTGAFF; CDR3 DNA: TGTGCCATCAGTGTCCCGGGGAACACTGGAGCTTTCTTT
J gene: TRBJ2-3; V gene: TRBV5-1; D gene: NA; clone size: many; CDR3 protein: CASSPAPDTQYF; CDR3 DNA: TGCGCCAGCAGCCCAGCCCCAGATACGCAGTATTTT
J gene: TRBJ1-2; V gene: TRBV25-1; D gene: TRBD1; clone size: NA; CDR3 protein: CASSLGTVKFYGYTF; CDR3 DNA: TGTGCCAGCAGCTTAGGGACAGTTAAGTTCTATGGCTACACCTTC
J gene: TRBJ1-2; V gene: TRBV7-2; D gene: NA; clone size: few; CDR3 protein: CASSTTGPFGYTF; CDR3 DNA: TGTGCCAGCAGCACGACAGGACCTTTCGGCTACACCTTC
J gene: TRBJ1-2; V gene: TRBV29-1; D gene: NA; clone size: NA; CDR3 protein: CSVVIEGYGYTF; CDR3 DNA: TGCAGCGTTGTGATCGAGGGCTATGGCTACACCTTC
J gene: TRBJ1-1; V gene: TRBV28; D gene: NA; clone size: NA; CDR3 protein: CASSAPGRMNTEAFF; CDR3 DNA: TGTGCCAGCAGCGCCCCGGGACGGATGAACACTGAAGCTTTCTTT
J gene: TRBJ2-2; V gene: TRBV7-8; D gene: NA; clone size: NA; CDR3 protein: CASSLPRAGELFF; CDR3 DNA: TGTGCCAGCAGCTTACCACGGGCGGGGGAGCTGTTTTTT